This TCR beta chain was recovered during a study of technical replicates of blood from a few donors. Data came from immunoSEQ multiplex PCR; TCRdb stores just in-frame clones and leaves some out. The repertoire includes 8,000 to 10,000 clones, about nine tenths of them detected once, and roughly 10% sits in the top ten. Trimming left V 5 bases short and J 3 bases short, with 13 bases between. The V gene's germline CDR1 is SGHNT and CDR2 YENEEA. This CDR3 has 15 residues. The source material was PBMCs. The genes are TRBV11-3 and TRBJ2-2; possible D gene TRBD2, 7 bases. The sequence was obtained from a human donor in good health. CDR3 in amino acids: CASSPRGGDTGELFF. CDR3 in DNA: TGTGCCAGCAGCCCCAGGGGAGGGGACACCGGGGAGCTGTTTTTT.